This is a list of T cell receptor beta chains from one sample in a study of identical twins. TCRdb fed the 5' RACE reads into MiXCR, producing one record per CDR3 protein. This sample carries around 530,000 distinct CDR3 sequences, around 15% of them seen once, and the ten largest clones take roughly 0.42%. The data also belong to a second study, concerning yellow fever vaccine responses in identical twins.

The sample consisted of CD4+ T cells sorted from blood. The receptors come from a woman under 30 in good health. Both conserved end residues are part of each CDR3. D genes are given only for firm matches. The size entry is marked missing in some rows and otherwise reads once, few, many or a size class.

size,V,D,J,DNA,CDR3
few,TRBV12-3/TRBV12-4,-,TRBJ1-5,TGTGCCAGCAGTTTTGGGGAAAACATCGGTCAGCCCCAGCATTTT,CASSFGENIGQPQHF
-,TRBV20-1,TRBD2,TRBJ2-2,TGCAGTGCTAGAGTTGGGACTAGCGGCACCGGGGAGCTGTTTTTT,CSARVGTSGTGELFF
-,TRBV10-3,-,TRBJ1-2,TGTGCCATCAACGGCAACAGGGACCGCAACTATGGCTACACCTTC,CAINGNRDRNYGYTF
many,TRBV12-3/TRBV12-4,TRBD1,TRBJ1-5,TGTGCCAGCAGTTCAGGGGACAGTCAGCCCCAGCATTTT,CASSSGDSQPQHF
many,TRBV5-1,TRBD1,TRBJ2-3,TGTGCCAGCAGCCAGGGACAGGGCACAGATACGCAGTATTTT,CASSQGQGTDTQYF
-,TRBV29-1,-,TRBJ2-3,TGCAGCGTTGTTTGGGGCCTCACAGATACGCAGTATTTT,CSVVWGLTDTQYF
few,TRBV7-3,-,TRBJ2-2,TGTGCCAGCAGCCCGGCTTATGGGCGAACCGGGGAGCTGTTTTTT,CASSPAYGRTGELFF
few,TRBV29-1,TRBD2,TRBJ2-2,TGCAGCGTCTTAGCGGGGAAGAACACCGGGGAGCTGTTTTTT,CSVLAGKNTGELFF
many,TRBV10-3,TRBD2,TRBJ2-3,TGTGCCATCAGTGAGTTTGTAGCGGGGGAAACAGATACGCAGTATTTT,CAISEFVAGETDTQYF
many,TRBV5-5,-,TRBJ2-7,TGTGCCAGCAGCTCATCCCTCTACGAGCAGTACTTC,CASSSSLYEQYF
few,TRBV5-1,TRBD1,TRBJ2-2,TGCGCCAGCACCCCAGGGGGCCGCACCGGGGAGCTGTTTTTT,CASTPGGRTGELFF
-,TRBV29-1,TRBD1,TRBJ1-1,TGCAGCGTAAGACAGGGGGATCGTACTGAAGCTTTCTTT,CSVRQGDRTEAFF
-,TRBV20-1,-,TRBJ2-1,TGCAGTGCTAGGCCGTATGGCAATGAGCAGTTCTTC,CSARPYGNEQFF
-,TRBV10-1,TRBD2,TRBJ2-2,TGCGCCAGCAGTGAGTCCCTAGGACTAGCGGGGATTAACACCGGGGAGCTGTTTTTT,CASSESLGLAGINTGELFF
few,TRBV20-1,TRBD2,TRBJ2-7,TGCAGTGCTAGTTCGTTGCGGGAGGGCCTGTACGAGCAGTACTTC,CSASSLREGLYEQYF
few,TRBV24-1,TRBD1,TRBJ2-3,TGTGCCACCAGTGATCCTGGGACAGGGGACATGGATACGCAGTATTTT,CATSDPGTGDMDTQYF
-,TRBV4-1,TRBD2,TRBJ2-1,TGCGCCAGCAGCCTGGGAAGTAGCGGGGACAATGAGCAGTTCTTC,CASSLGSSGDNEQFF
-,TRBV7-2,TRBD2,TRBJ2-3,TGTGCCAGCAGATACGGGACTAGCGTGGATACGCAGTATTTT,CASRYGTSVDTQYF
-,TRBV6-1,TRBD2,TRBJ2-1,TGTGCCAGCAGCCGGGCCGGGACTAGCGGGAGTTGGGGGCAGTTCTTC,CASSRAGTSGSWGQFF
few,TRBV10-1,-,TRBJ2-2,TGCGCCAGCAGTGACCGCAAGAACACCGGGGAGCTGTTTTTT,CASSDRKNTGELFF
few,TRBV7-2,-,TRBJ2-6,TGTGCCAGCAGCTTAGCGAGGACCCTGGTCGGGGCCAACGTCCTGACTTTC,CASSLARTLVGANVLTF
few,TRBV27,TRBD2,TRBJ2-3,TGTGCCAGCAGTTTTAAGGATCCCCGGGGGGTACGCACAGATACGCAGTATTTT,CASSFKDPRGVRTDTQYF
few,TRBV10-3,TRBD2,TRBJ2-1,TGTGCCATTAACGGGGCGGGAGACTCCTACAATGAGCAGTTCTTC,CAINGAGDSYNEQFF
-,TRBV7-2,-,TRBJ2-4,TGTGCCAGCAGCCCCACAGCCAGAGAGGTTAAAAACATTCAGTACTTC,CASSPTAREVKNIQYF
few,TRBV4-1,-,TRBJ2-2,TGCGCCAGTCGTTCAGGGTACACCGGGGAGCTGTTTTTT,CASRSGYTGELFF
-,TRBV4-1,-,TRBJ1-4,TGCGCCAGCAGCCAAGATAGGGCAGGGGAAAAACTGTTTTTT,CASSQDRAGEKLFF
-,TRBV20-1,-,TRBJ2-3,TGCAGTGCTAGATCCGGGGGGCCGGCAGATACGCAGTATTTT,CSARSGGPADTQYF
-,TRBV5-4,TRBD2,TRBJ2-1,TGTGCCAGCAGCTTGACCGCTAGCGGATACAATGAGCAGTTCTTC,CASSLTASGYNEQFF
few,TRBV7-2,-,TRBJ1-6,TGTGCCAGCAGCTTTAAAGGCGGATATTCACCCCTCCACTTT,CASSFKGGYSPLHF
few,TRBV4-2,TRBD1,TRBJ2-7,TGTGCCAGCAGCCGACTATGGGATCGTCTCCCGGGACAGGGAGTTTACGAGCAGTACTTC,CASSRLWDRLPGQGVYEQYF
-,TRBV12-3/TRBV12-4,-,TRBJ1-5,TGTGCCAGCAGTTTTGGCATTTCTAGCAATCAGCCCCAGCATTTT,CASSFGISSNQPQHF
many,TRBV28,TRBD1,TRBJ1-1,TGTGCCAGCAGTTCCAGCGGGACAGCGAACACTGAAGCTTTCTTT,CASSSSGTANTEAFF
few,TRBV28,-,TRBJ1-4,TGTGCAACGGGACGGAATAATGAAAAACTGTTTTTT,CATGRNNEKLFF
few,TRBV12-3/TRBV12-4,-,TRBJ2-3,TGTGCCAGCAGGGAACTCGAGGCTTTCACAGATACGCAGTATTTT,CASRELEAFTDTQYF
-,TRBV5-1,-,TRBJ1-1,TGCGCCAGCAGCTTAACGGGATGGGCTGAAGCTTTCTTT,CASSLTGWAEAFF
few,TRBV5-1,-,TRBJ1-1,TGCGCCAGCAGTAGAGAGGGGTCTGCCACTGAAGCTTTCTTT,CASSREGSATEAFF
few,TRBV6-5,-,TRBJ1-5,TGTGCCAGCAGTTACTCCATCGATCAGCCCCAGCATTTT,CASSYSIDQPQHF
-,TRBV3-1,TRBD2,TRBJ2-3,TGTGCCAGCAGCCAATGGGGACTAGCGGCAATTCAATCTAGCACAGATACGCAGTATTTT,CASSQWGLAAIQSSTDTQYF
few,TRBV20-1,-,TRBJ2-3,TGCAGTGCCCCGGACTCATCTCTCACAGATACGCAGTATTTT,CSAPDSSLTDTQYF